The clone carrying this TCR beta chain was seen at least ten times. The CDR3 sequence is 15 residues long. V was cut by 5 bases and J by 8 bases, with 21 bases left in between. Germline V CDR1 and CDR2: MNHEY, SVGAGI. This entry is derived from a study of blood T cell repertoires in COVID-19. Here immunoSEQ multiplex PCR was the method, and the copy in TCRdb shows in-frame clones only, minus some. Of roughly 200,000 clones listed, roughly 85% are singletons. The source material was PBMCs or T cells enriched from blood (not recorded which). The chain combines TRBV6-5 with TRBJ1-2; D remains unclear. The source is a man aged 40-49 years who had recovered from COVID-19. The CDR3 here is CASSLRRDYLGGYTF. In DNA form, the CDR3 reads TGTGCCAGCAGTCTCCGACGGGATTACCTGGGAGGCTACACCTTC.